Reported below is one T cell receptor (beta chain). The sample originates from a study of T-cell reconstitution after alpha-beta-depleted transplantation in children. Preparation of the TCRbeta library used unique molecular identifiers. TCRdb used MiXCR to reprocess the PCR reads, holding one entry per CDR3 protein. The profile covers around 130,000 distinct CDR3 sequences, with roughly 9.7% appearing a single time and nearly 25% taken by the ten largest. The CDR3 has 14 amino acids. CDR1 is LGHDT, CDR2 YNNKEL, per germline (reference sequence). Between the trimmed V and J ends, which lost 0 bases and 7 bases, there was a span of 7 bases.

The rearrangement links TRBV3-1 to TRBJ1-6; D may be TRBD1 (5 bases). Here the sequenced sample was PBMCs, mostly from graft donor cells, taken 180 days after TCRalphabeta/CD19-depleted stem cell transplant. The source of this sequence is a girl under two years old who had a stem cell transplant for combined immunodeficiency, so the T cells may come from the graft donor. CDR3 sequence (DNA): TGTGCCAGCAGCCAAGAAGGACAAAATTCACCCCTCCACTTT. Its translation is CASSQEGQNSPLHF.